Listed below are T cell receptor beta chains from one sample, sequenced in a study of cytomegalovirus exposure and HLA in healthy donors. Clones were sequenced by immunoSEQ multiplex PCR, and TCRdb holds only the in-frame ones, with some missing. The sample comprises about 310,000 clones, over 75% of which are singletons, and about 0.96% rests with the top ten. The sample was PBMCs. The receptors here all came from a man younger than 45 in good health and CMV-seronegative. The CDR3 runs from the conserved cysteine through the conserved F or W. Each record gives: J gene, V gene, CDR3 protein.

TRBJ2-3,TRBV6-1,CASSPLAGARDTQYF
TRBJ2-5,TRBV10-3,CASNAGQAETQYF
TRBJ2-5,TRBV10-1,CASSQWTGGETQYF
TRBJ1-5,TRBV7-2,CASSLRPYGYSNQPQHF
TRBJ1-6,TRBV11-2,CASSLVWPGGGPNSPLHF
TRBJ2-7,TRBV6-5,CASSPVGLAVYEQYF
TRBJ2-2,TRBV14,CASSRSLAGVRTGELFF
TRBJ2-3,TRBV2,CASRLQRGTTDTQYF
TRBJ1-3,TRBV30,CAWSVHTSGNTIYF
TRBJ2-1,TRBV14,CASSKPRVAGGYNEQFF
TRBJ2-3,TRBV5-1,CASSLGRASGTDTQYF
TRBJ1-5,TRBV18,CASSQSHSSSSNQPQHF
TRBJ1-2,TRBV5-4,CASSAGSTREGYTF
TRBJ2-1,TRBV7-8,CASSRKLAGLSNEQFF
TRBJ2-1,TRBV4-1,CASSRVGDGYNEQFF
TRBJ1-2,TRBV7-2,CASSSLGLGYGYTF
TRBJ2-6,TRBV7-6,CASSFQPGSGANVLTF
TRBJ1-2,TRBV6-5,CASSRQGLGYGYTF
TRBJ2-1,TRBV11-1,CASSLVGSGYEQFF
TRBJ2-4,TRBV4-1,CASSSYRGPRAKNIQYF
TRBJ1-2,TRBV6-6,CAIPGQGPGGYGYTF
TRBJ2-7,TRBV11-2,CASSPLAGSYEQYF
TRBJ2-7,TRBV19,CASSREAGGSYEQYF
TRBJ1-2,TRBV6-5,CASSYSTGGYTF
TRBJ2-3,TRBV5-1,CASSLGYGLVSTDTQYF
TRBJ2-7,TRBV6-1,CASSEVSEQYF
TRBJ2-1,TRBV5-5,CASSQDTSGGYNEQFF
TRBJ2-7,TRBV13,CASSLLPSAYEQYF
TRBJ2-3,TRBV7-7,CASSLGTGAADTQYF
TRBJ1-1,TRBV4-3,CASSQETGYGTEAFF
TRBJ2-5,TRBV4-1,CASSLQGETQYF
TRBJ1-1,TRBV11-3,CASSPRTGLNTEAFF
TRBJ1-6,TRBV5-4,CASSFYDRARDSPLHF
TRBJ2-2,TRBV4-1,CASSQQPSGGAYTGELFF
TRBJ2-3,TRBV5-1,CASSLTGRRTDTQYF
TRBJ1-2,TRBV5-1,CASSLDRIPYGYTF
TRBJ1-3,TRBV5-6,CASTRTGGAGNTIYF
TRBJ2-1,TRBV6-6,CASGRDTMTYNEQFF
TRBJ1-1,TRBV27,CASSPGLNTEAFF
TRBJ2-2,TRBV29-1,CSVERGTGELFF